This T cell receptor (beta chain) was recorded in a study of T cells in Graves' hyperthyroidism and ophthalmopathy. V lost 5 bases to trimming and J lost 5 bases, with 16 bases between them. The V gene's germline CDR1 is SGHNT and CDR2 YENEEA. This CDR3 region has 15 residues. Amplification of TCR beta CDR3 regions used RNA as the template. HTBI primers were the set used in a first-round RT-PCR of the TCR CDR3. TCRdb used MiXCR to reprocess the multiplex PCR reads, holding one entry per CDR3 protein. The data hold 400,000 or so distinct CDR3 sequences, with about 14% observed a single time. This clonotype was detected many times.

The receptor was derived from a man in his fifties or sixties with Graves' ophthalmopathy. The V call is TRBV11-3, the J call TRBJ2-1; D may be TRBD2 (5 bases). The sequenced sample was blood. CDR3 nucleotide sequence: TGTGCCAGCAGCCAGGTGGCTAGCCGAAACAATGAGCAGTTCTTC. Translated, it gives CASSQVASRNNEQFF.